The 2 T cell receptor beta chains reported below all come from one sample, sequenced in a study of blood T cell repertoires in COVID-19. The protocol was immunoSEQ multiplex PCR, while the TCRdb copy is restricted to in-frame clones and leaves out a portion. The sample has about 250,000 clones, approximately 90% seen once; the top ten hold around 6.3%. Sequenced sample: peripheral blood. The receptors shown here come from a woman aged 30 to 39 with COVID-19, enrolled during active disease.

This clone was seen only once. This chain links TRBV28 with TRBJ1-2; 8 nucleotides agree with TRBD1. Per the germline V gene, CDR1 is MDHEN and CDR2 is SYDVKM. With 8 bases clipped from V and 4 bases from J, the junction kept 12 bases outside the gene matches. The CDR3 extends over 15 amino acids. In DNA, the CDR3 is TGTGCCAGCCGGAACAGGGGGATGGGAGGCTATGGCTACACCTTC. Protein product: CASRNRGMGGYGYTF.

J is TRBJ2-3 and V is TRBV28, with 9 bases aligning to TRBD1. The J segment lost 5 bases and the V segment lost 6 bases, leaving 9 bases of the junction unmatched. This CDR3 contains 15 residues. The germline gives CDR1 MDHEN, CDR2 SYDVKM. CDR3 residues: CASRAGTGPGDTQYF. In DNA, the CDR3 is TGTGCCAGCAGGGCCGGGACAGGGCCGGGAGATACGCAGTATTTT.